This TCR beta chain was recovered during a study of post-analysis software for immune sequencing data. Across the whole study: Recorded disease courses covered relapsing-remitting, secondary progressive and progressive-relapsing multiple sclerosis. Some patients had no subtype annotation.

This CDR3 contains 15 residues. Germline V gene sequence: CDR1 DFQATT, CDR2 SNEGSKA (reference sequence). Study-wide points: Batch-matched samples strongly co-clustered by F measure. Comparison with controls showed significantly lower normalized Chao1 diversity in multiple sclerosis patients. Patients had higher frequencies than controls of about 5 TRBV segments, including TRBV5-6, TRBV5-1 and TRBV20-1.

A single count supports this clonotype. Its antigen is not known. A read error may produce the germline difference seen at one junction end. The authors incorporated unique molecular identifiers into the TCR beta cDNA libraries. A population of roughly 0.85 to 10 million T cells gave rise to a few hundred thousand cDNA molecules. TCRdb ran MiXCR on the PCR reads and lists one entry per CDR3 protein. The sample has hundreds of thousands of distinct CDR3 sequences, 25% to 30% seen once. The chain has TRBV20-1 and TRBJ2-1; TRBD2 matches at 7 bases. The receptor comes from a girl aged 10-17 years with multiple sclerosis. Sequenced material: blood. For the CDR3, the DNA is TGCGGTGCTAGCGGCCCAGGACCCGGCTACAATGAGCAGTTCTTC. This sequence encodes CGASGPGPGYNEQFF.